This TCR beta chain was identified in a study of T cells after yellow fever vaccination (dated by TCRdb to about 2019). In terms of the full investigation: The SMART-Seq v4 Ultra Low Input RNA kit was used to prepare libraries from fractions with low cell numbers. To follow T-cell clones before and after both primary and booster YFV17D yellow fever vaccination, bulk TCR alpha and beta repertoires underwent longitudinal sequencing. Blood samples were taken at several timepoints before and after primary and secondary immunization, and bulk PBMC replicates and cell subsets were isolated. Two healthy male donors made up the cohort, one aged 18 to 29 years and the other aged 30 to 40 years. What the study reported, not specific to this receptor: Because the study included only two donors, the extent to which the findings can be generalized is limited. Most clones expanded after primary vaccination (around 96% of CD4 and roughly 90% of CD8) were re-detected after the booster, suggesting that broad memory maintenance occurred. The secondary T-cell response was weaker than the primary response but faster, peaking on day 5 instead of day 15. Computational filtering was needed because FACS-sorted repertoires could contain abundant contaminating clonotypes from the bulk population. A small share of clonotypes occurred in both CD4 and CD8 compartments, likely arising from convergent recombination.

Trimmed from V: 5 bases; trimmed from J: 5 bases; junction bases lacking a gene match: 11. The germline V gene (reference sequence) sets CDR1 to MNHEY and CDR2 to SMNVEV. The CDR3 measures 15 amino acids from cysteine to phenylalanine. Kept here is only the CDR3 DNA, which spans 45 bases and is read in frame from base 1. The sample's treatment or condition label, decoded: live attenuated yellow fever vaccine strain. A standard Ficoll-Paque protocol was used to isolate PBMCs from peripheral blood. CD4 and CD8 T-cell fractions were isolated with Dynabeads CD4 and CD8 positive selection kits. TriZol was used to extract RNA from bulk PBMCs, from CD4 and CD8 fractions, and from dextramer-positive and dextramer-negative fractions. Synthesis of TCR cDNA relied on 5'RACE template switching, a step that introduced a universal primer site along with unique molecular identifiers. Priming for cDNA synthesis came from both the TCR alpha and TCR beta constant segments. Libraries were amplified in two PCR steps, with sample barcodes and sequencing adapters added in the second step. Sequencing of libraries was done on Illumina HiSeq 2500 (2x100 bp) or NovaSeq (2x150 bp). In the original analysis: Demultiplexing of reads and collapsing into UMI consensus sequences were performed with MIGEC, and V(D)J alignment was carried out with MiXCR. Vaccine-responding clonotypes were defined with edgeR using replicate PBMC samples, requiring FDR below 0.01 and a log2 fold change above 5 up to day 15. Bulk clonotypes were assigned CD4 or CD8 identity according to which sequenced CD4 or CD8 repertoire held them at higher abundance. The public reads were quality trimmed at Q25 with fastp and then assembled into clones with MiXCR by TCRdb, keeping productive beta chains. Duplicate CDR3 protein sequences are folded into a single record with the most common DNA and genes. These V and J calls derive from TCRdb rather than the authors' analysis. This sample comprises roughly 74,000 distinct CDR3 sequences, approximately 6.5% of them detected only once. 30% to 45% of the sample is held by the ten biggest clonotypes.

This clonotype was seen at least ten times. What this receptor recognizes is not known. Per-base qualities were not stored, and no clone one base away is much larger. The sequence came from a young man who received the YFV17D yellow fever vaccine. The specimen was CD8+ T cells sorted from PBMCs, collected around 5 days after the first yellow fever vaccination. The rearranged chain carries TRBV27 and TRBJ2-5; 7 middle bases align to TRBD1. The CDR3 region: CASSRYKGAEETQYF. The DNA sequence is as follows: TGTGCCAGCAGTCGTTATAAGGGGGCGGAGGAGACCCAGTACTTC.